This T cell receptor (beta chain) was recorded in a study of vaccination effects on CD4 cells after COVID-19. On the study more broadly: After the second dose, samples were taken at median day 72.

About this clone itself: The antigen remains undetermined.

Measured with immunoSEQ multiplex PCR; TCRdb has only the in-frame clones, and not every one. The sample includes 20,000 to 30,000 clones, 60% to 80% of them seen just once. The CDR3 runs to 13 residues. Germline V CDR1 and CDR2: LGHDT, YNNKEL (reference sequence). V trimming: 5 bases; J trimming: 5 bases; junction bases outside the gene matches: 5. Sequencing was preceded by expansion of antigen-specific CD4+ T cells with viral peptide pools in the ViraFEST assay. Upon completion of roughly ten days in culture, CD4+ T cells were isolated. Every participant took two doses of the BNT162b2 or mRNA-1273 vaccine. Nucleocapsid antibodies stayed negative before and after vaccination, showing no earlier SARS-CoV-2 infection. Supplemented with approximately 10 IU/ml IL-2 and roughly 9.2 ug/ml peptides, a few million PBMC per well were kept in culture.

The sequenced sample was CD4+ T cells from PBMCs cultured with SARS-CoV-2 spike peptides, obtained after COVID-19 vaccination. The rearrangement joins TRBV3-1 (or the pseudogene TRBV3-2) to TRBJ2-5; 7 bases match TRBD2. The receptor was isolated from a human donor who received a COVID-19 vaccine. Some clones in this sample may be carry-over from other donors' samples. CDR3 sequence reads: CASSNGRRETQYF. The CDR3 bases are TGTGCCAGCAGCAACGGGAGGAGGGAGACCCAGTACTTC.